The entry below gives a single TCR beta chain sequence along with its context. Its target is not known. The entry originates in a study of T cells in localized non-small cell lung cancer. Study findings and constraints: Appearing in adjacent lung were a median roughly 59 of the top 100 tumor clones.

CDR1 is SEHNR and CDR2 is FQNEAQ in the germline V gene (reference sequence). The V gene end was trimmed by 4 bases and the J gene end by 1 base; junction bases not matched to a gene: 6. CDR3 length: 15 amino acids. Clones were read by immunoSEQ multiplex PCR, and TCRdb kept only the in-frame ones, dropping some. Of about 12,000 clones listed, around 83% are singletons. The sample here was peripheral blood, taken before any cancer treatment. The TCR was taken from a male donor at least 60 years old with stage I lung adenocarcinoma. This rearrangement joins TRBV7-9 to TRBJ1-1; TRBD1 matches at 7 bases. The CDR3 loop is CASSSVRGKNTEAFF. The CDR3 nucleotides are TGTGCCAGCAGCTCGGTCAGGGGGAAGAACACTGAAGCTTTCTTT.